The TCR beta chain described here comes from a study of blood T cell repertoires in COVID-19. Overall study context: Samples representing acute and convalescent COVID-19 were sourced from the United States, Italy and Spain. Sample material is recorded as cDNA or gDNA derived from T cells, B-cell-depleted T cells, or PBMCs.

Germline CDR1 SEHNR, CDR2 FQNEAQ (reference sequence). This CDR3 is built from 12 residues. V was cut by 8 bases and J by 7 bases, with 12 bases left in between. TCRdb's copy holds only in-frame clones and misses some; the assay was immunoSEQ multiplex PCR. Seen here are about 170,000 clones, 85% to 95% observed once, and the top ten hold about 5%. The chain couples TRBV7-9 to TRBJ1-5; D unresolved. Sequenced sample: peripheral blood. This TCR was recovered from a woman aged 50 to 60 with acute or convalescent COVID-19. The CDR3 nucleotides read TGTGCCAGCGCCCGGGAAGAACAGCCCCAGCATTTT. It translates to CASAREEQPQHF.